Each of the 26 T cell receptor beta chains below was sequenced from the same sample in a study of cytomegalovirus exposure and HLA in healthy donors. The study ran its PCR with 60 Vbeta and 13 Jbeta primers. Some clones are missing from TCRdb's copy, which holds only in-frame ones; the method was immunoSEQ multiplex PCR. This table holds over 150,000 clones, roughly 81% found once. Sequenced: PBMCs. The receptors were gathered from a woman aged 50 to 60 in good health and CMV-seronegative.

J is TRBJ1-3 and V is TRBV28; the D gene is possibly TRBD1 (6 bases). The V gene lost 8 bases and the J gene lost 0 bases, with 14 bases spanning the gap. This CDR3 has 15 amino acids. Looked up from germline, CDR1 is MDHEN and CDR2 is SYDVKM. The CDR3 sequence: CASSQTGNSGNTIYF. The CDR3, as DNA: TGTGCCAGCTCCCAGACAGGCAACTCTGGAAACACCATATATTTT.

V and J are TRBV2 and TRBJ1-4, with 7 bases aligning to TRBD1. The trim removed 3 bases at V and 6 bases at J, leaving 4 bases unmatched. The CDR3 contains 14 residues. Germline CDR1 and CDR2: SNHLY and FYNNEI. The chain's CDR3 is CASSEKGGYEKLFF. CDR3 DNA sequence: TGTGCCAGCAGTGAGAAAGGGGGCTATGAAAAACTGTTTTTT. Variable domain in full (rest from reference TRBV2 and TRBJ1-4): EPEVTQTPSHQVTQMGQEVILRCVPISNHLYFYWYRQILGQKVEFLVSFYNNEISEKSEIFDDQFSVERPDGSNFTLKIRSTKLEDSAMYFCASSEKGGYEKLFFGSGTQLSVL.

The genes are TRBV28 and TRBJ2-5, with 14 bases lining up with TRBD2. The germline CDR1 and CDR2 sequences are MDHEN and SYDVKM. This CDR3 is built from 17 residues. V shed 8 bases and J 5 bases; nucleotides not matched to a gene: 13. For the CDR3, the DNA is TGTGCCAGCTCCGAGACTAGCGGGAGGGCCCTCGGGGAGACCCAGTACTTC. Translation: CASSETSGRALGETQYF.

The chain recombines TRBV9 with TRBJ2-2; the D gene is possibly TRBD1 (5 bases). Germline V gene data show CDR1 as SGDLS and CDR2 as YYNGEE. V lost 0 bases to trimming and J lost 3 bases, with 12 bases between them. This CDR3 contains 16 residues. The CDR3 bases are TGTGCCAGCAGCGTAGGGGGTGGACACCACACCGGGGAGCTGTTTTTT. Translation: CASSVGGGHHTGELFF.

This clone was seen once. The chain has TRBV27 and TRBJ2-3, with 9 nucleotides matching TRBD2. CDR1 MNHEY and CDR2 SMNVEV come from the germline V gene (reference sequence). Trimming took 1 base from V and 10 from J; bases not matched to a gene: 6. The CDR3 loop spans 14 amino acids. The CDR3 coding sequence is TGTGCCAGCAGTTTATTGGCGGGGGGGGGAGCGCAGTATTTT. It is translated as CASSLLAGGGAQYF.

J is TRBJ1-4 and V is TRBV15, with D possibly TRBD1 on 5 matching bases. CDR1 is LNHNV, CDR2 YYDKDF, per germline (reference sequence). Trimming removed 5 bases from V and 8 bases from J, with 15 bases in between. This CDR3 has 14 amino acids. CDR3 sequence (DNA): TGTGCCACCAGCCCGGGACTCAACACGGAAAAACTGTTTTTT. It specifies CATSPGLNTEKLFF.

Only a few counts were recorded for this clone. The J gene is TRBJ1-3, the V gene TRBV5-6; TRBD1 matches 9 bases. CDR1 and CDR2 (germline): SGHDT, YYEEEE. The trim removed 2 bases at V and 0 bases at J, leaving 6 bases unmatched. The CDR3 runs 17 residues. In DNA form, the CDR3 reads TGTGCCAGCAGCTTACCCGGGACAGGGAGCTCTGGAAACACCATATATTTT. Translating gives CASSLPGTGSSGNTIYF.

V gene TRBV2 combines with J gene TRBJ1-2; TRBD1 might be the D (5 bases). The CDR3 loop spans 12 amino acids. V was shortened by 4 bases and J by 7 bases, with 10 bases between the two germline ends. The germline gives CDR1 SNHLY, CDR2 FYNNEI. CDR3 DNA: TGTGCCAGCAGTGCTTCAGGGTCTGGCTACACCTTC. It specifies CASSASGSGYTF. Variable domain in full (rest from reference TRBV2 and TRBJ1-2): EPEVTQTPSHQVTQMGQEVILRCVPISNHLYFYWYRQILGQKVEFLVSFYNNEISEKSEIFDDQFSVERPDGSNFTLKIRSTKLEDSAMYFCASSASGSGYTFGSGTRLTVV.

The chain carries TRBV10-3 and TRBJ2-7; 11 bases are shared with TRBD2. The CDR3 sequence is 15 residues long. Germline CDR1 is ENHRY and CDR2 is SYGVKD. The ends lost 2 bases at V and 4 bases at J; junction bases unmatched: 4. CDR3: CAISEKLAGEYEQYF. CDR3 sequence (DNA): TGTGCCATCAGTGAGAAACTAGCGGGAGAATACGAGCAGTACTTC.

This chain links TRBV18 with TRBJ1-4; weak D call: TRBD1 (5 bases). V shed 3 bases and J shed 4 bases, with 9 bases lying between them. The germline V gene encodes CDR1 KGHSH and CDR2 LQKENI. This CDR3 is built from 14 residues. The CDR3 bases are TGTGCCAGCTCACCTCGACAGAATAATGAAAAACTGTTTTTT. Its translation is CASSPRQNNEKLFF.

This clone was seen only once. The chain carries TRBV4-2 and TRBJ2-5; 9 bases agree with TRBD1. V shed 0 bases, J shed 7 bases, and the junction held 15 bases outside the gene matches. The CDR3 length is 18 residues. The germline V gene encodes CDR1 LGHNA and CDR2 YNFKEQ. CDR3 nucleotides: TGTGCCAGCAGCCAAGATACCCTTAGGGACAGGGTCCAGGGGACCCAGTACTTC. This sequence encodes CASSQDTLRDRVQGTQYF.

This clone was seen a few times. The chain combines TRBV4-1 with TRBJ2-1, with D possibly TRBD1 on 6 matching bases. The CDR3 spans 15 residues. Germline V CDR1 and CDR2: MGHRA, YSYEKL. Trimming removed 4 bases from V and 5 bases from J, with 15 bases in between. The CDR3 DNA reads TGCGCCAGCAGCCCTTCCCAGGGGCGGGACAATGAGCAGTTCTTC. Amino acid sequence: CASSPSQGRDNEQFF.

The DNA of the CDR3 is TGTGCCAGCAGTCGCCGGGGGGGAAGCCCTGAAGCTTTCTTT. Its translation: CASSRRGGSPEAFF. The chain uses TRBV6-5 and TRBJ1-1, with D maybe TRBD1 (5 bases). The germline V gene has CDR1 MNHEY and CDR2 SVGAGI. This CDR3 is 14 amino acids long. V lost 5 bases and J 6 bases, leaving 16 bases between the germline ends.

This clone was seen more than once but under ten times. The CDR3 spells CASSQDSGWGEQFF. DNA for the CDR3: TGCGCCAGCAGCCAAGATTCGGGGTGGGGTGAGCAGTTCTTC. The V call is TRBV4-3, the J call TRBJ2-1; maybe TRBD2 (5 bases). CDR1 and CDR2 (germline): LGHNA, YSLEER. The CDR3 spans 14 residues. Trimming removed 0 bases from V and 9 bases from J, with 12 bases in between.

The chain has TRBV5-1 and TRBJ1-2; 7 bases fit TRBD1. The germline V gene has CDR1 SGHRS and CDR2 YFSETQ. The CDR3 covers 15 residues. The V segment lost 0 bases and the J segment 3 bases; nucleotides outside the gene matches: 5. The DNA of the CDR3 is TGCGCCAGCAGCTTGGCTCAGGGGGGCCACTATGGCTACACCTTC. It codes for CASSLAQGGHYGYTF.

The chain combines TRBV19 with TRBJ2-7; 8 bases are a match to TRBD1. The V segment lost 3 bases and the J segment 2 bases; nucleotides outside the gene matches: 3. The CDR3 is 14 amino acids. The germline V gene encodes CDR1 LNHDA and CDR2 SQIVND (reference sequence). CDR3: CASSIRDRTYEQYF. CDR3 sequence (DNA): TGTGCCAGTAGTATCCGGGACAGGACCTACGAGCAGTACTTC.

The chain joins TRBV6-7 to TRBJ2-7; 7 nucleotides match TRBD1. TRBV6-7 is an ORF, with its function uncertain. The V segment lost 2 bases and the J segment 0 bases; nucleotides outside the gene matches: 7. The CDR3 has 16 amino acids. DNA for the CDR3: TGTGCCAGCAGTTACCCAGAGGGACAGATCTCCTACGAGCAGTACTTC. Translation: CASSYPEGQISYEQYF.

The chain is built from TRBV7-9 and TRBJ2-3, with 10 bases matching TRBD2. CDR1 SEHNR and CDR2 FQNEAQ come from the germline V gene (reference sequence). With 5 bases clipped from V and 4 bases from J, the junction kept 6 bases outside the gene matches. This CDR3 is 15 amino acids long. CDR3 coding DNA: TGTGCCAGCAGCCCCCAGCGGGGGGGCCCAGATACGCAGTATTTT. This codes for CASSPQRGGPDTQYF.

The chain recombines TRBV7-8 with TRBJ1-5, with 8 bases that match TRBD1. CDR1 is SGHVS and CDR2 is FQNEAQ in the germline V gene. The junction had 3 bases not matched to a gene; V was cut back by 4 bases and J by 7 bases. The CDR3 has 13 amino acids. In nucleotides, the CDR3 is TGTGCCAGCAGCTCGCGACAGGGGCAGCCCCAGCATTTT. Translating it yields CASSSRQGQPQHF. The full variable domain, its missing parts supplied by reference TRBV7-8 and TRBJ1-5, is GAGVSQSPRYKVAKRGQDVALRCDPISGHVSLFWYQQALGQGPEFLTYFQNEAQLDKSGLPSDRFFAERPEGSVSTLKIQRTQQEDSAVYLCASSSRQGQPQHFGDGTRLSIL.

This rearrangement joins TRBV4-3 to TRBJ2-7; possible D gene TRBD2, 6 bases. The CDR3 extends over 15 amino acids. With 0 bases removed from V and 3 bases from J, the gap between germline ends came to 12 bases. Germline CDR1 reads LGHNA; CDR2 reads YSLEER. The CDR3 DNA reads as TGCGCCAGCAGCCAAGACAGCCACGGGAGCTACGAGCAGTACTTC. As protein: CASSQDSHGSYEQYF.

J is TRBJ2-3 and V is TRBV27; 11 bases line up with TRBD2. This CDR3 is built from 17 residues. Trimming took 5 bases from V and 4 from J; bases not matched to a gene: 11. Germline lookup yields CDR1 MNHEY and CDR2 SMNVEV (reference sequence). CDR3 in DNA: TGTGCCAGCAGTCCCACGAGAACTAGCGGGAGTTCAGATACGCAGTATTTT. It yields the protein CASSPTRTSGSSDTQYF.

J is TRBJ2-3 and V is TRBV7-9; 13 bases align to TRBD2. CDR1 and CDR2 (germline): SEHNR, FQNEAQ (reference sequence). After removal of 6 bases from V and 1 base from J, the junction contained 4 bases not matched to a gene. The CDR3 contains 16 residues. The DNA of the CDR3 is TGTGCCAGCAGAACTAGCGGGAGGGTTCGCACAGATACGCAGTATTTT. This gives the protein CASRTSGRVRTDTQYF. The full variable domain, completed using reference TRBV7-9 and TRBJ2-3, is DTGVSQNPRHKITKRGQNVTFRCDPISEHNRLYWYRQTLGQGPEFLTYFQNEAQLEKSRLLSDRFSAERPKGSFSTLEIQRTEQGDSAMYLCASRTSGRVRTDTQYFGPGTRLTVL.

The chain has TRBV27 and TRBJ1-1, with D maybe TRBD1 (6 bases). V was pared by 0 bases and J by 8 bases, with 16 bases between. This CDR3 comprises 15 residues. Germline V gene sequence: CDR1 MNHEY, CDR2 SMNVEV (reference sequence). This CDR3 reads CASSLSQNLGQEAFF. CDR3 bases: TGTGCCAGCAGTTTATCCCAAAATCTAGGACAGGAAGCTTTCTTT.

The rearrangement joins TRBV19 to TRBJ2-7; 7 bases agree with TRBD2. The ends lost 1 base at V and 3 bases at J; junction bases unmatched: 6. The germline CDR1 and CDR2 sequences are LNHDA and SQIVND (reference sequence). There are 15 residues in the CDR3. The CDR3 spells CASSIGSGSSYEQYF. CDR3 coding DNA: TGTGCCAGTAGTATAGGTAGCGGGTCGAGCTACGAGCAGTACTTC.

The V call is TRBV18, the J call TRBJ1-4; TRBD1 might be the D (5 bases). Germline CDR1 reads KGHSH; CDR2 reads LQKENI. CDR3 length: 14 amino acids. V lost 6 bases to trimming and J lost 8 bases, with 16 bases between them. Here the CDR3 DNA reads TGTGCCAGCTCCGGTCGCCAGGGTAGCGAAAAACTGTTTTTT. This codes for CASSGRQGSEKLFF.

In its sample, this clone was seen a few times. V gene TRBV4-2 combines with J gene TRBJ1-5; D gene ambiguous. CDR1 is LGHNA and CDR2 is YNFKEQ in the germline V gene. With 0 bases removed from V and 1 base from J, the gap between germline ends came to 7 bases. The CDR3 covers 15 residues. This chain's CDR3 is CASSQDLQSNQPQHF. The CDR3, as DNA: TGTGCCAGCAGCCAAGATCTTCAGAGCAATCAGCCCCAGCATTTT.